The next 22 T cell receptor beta chains were all read from a single sample in a study of blood T cells in healthy people across ages. Combining a sample-barcoded 5' primer with a J-beta primer mix, a second PCR ran for about 7 to 12 cycles. TCRdb analysed the 5' RACE reads with MiXCR anew, one entry per CDR3 protein. The sample lists more than 700,000 distinct CDR3 sequences, 53% occurring once. Sample: blood. The receptor set was obtained from a man aged 80 or over in good health.

The chain combines TRBV24-1 with TRBJ1-2, with no clear D. This CDR3 is built from 15 residues. The V gene lost 2 bases and the J gene lost 5 bases, with 14 bases spanning the gap. Germline lookup yields CDR1 KGHDR and CDR2 SFDVKD. CDR3 residues: CATSDSSVGGYGYTF. The DNA for the CDR3 is TGTGCCACCAGTGATTCTAGCGTCGGTGGATATGGCTACACCTTC.

The V call is TRBV20-1, the J call TRBJ2-1, with D possibly being TRBD1 (6 bases). Germline V gives CDR1 DFQATT, CDR2 SNEGSKA (reference sequence). Trimming removed 3 bases at V and 3 bases at J, with 9 bases between. This CDR3 has 13 amino acids. The CDR3 reads CSASQGNYNEQFF. DNA of the CDR3: TGCAGTGCTAGCCAGGGGAACTACAATGAGCAGTTCTTC.

This clonotype came up a few times. The chain uses TRBV2 and TRBJ2-6; unclear D gene. Trimming cost V 6 bases and J 0 bases, with 12 bases left between them. The CDR3 covers 16 residues. Germline CDR1 reads SNHLY; CDR2 reads FYNNEI. CDR3 sequence reads: CASRGSPRSGANVLTF. DNA of the CDR3: TGTGCCAGCAGGGGAAGTCCCCGCTCTGGGGCCAACGTCCTGACTTTC.

The chain combines TRBV4-1 with TRBJ2-3; tentatively, D is TRBD2 (5 bases). Deletions cut 4 bases from V and 14 bases from J, with 19 bases between. This CDR3 is 13 amino acids long. CDR1 and CDR2 from the germline V gene are MGHRA and YSYEKL. As DNA, the CDR3 is TGCGCCAGCAGCCTTCGGAGGCACAGATACGCGTATTTT. Translating it yields CASSLRRHRYAYF.

This chain connects TRBV9 to TRBJ1-2, with 7 bases matching TRBD1. J gave up 2 bases and V 3 bases, and 4 bases lay outside the gene matches. The CDR3 is made up of 14 amino acids. CDR1 and CDR2 (germline): SGDLS, YYNGEE. CDR3: CASSEGDSNYGYTF. In DNA, the CDR3 is TGTGCCAGCAGCGAGGGGGACAGCAACTATGGCTACACCTTC.

The V call is TRBV18, the J call TRBJ2-5; D is unresolved. Germline V gene sequence: CDR1 KGHSH, CDR2 LQKENI. The CDR3 contains 15 residues. The V gene lost 3 bases and the J gene lost 11 bases, with 22 bases spanning the gap. The CDR3 here is CASSPDVVYYNEQYF. In DNA form, the CDR3 reads TGTGCCAGCTCACCCGACGTAGTTTACTACAATGAGCAGTACTTC.

The chain has TRBV20-1 and TRBJ2-1; D is undetermined. Germline V gene lookup returns CDR1 DFQATT and CDR2 SNEGSKA (reference sequence). This CDR3 is 15 amino acids long. V was shortened by 0 bases and J by 10 bases, with 19 bases between the two germline ends. CDR3 residues: CSARDDGRITYEQFF. CDR3 DNA sequence: TGCAGTGCTAGAGATGATGGACGGATAACCTACGAGCAGTTCTTC.

This clonotype was detected a few times. This chain joins TRBV7-8 and TRBJ2-7, with D unclear. The CDR3 loop spans 14 amino acids. The V end was cut by 1 base, the J end by 1 base, with 8 bases between. Germline loops: CDR1 SGHVS, CDR2 FQNEAQ. The CDR3 coding sequence is TGTGCCAGCAGCTTAGAGCCTAGTTCCTACGAGCAGTACTTC. It encodes CASSLEPSSYEQYF. The variable domain in full, completed from reference TRBV7-8 and TRBJ2-7, reads GAGVSQSPRYKVAKRGQDVALRCDPISGHVSLFWYQQALGQGPEFLTYFQNEAQLDKSGLPSDRFFAERPEGSVSTLKIQRTQQEDSAVYLCASSLEPSSYEQYFGPGTRLTVT.

The gene calls are TRBV20-1 and TRBJ2-4; 8 bases match TRBD1. Germline CDR1 is DFQATT and CDR2 is SNEGSKA (reference sequence). This CDR3 is 14 amino acids long. V was pared by 4 bases and J by 1 base, with 3 bases of the junction left unmatched. This chain's CDR3 is CSATGGFAKNIQYF. The DNA for the CDR3 is TGCAGTGCTACAGGGGGCTTTGCCAAAAACATTCAGTACTTC.

This clonotype has more than one count but fewer than ten. This chain connects TRBV10-3 to TRBJ1-6, with D possibly being TRBD1 (6 bases). The CDR3 has 13 residues. CDR1 and CDR2 (germline): ENHRY, SYGVKD. Between the trimmed V and J ends, which lost 4 bases and 7 bases, there was a span of 8 bases. As DNA, the CDR3 is TGTGCCATCAGTGGACAGGAGAATTCACCCCTCCACTTT. It yields the protein CAISGQENSPLHF.

The CDR3 DNA follows: TGCAGCGTTGAGGCCGGGTCCTACGAGCAGTACTTC. As protein: CSVEAGSYEQYF. This sequence joins TRBV29-1 and TRBJ2-7, with D unclear. CDR1 is SQVTM, CDR2 ANQGSEA, per germline. This CDR3 comprises 12 residues. The ends were cut back, 3 bases at V and 1 base at J, with 7 bases in the middle.

The V gene is TRBV5-1, the J gene TRBJ2-3, with 9 bases that match TRBD2. This CDR3 region has 17 residues. The ends lost 3 bases at V and 6 bases at J; junction bases unmatched: 14. In germline, CDR1 is SGHRS, CDR2 YFSETQ. CDR3 region: CASSSTGTSPGRDTQYF. The CDR3, as DNA: TGCGCCAGCAGCTCTACAGGGACTAGCCCTGGTCGGGATACGCAGTATTTT.

This chain uses TRBV10-3 with TRBJ2-7, with a tentative D call TRBD2 (6 bases). Germline-derived CDR1 and CDR2 are ENHRY and SYGVKD. The CDR3 totals 16 residues. The germline V and J ends were trimmed by 2 bases and 3 bases, with 17 bases remaining between them. The CDR3 protein is CAISEPGRRARYEQYF. CDR3 nucleotide sequence: TGTGCCATCAGTGAGCCAGGACGGAGGGCGCGCTACGAGCAGTACTTC.

The DNA of the CDR3 is TGTGCCAGCAGCGTAGGTTTAGTACCCCAGGCGGAGTCGGAGACCCAGTACTTC. This codes for CASSVGLVPQAESETQYF. The rearrangement links TRBV9 to TRBJ2-5; D call uncertain. The germline V gene has CDR1 SGDLS and CDR2 YYNGEE. The V gene lost 0 bases and the J gene lost 5 bases, with 23 bases spanning the gap. The CDR3 contains 18 residues.

The gene calls are TRBV5-1 and TRBJ1-2; 10 positions match TRBD1. This CDR3 spans 15 amino acids. CDR1 and CDR2 from the germline V gene are SGHRS and YFSETQ. J lost 7 bases, V lost 4 bases, and 10 bases had no gene match. The CDR3 DNA reads as TGCGCCAGCAGCGGGACAGGGGCCCACCCCCGTGGCTACACCTTC. This encodes CASSGTGAHPRGYTF.

The chain recombines TRBV5-1 with TRBJ1-1; 9 nucleotides line up with TRBD1. The CDR3 runs to 17 residues. Unmatched junction bases numbered 13, after V lost 7 bases and J lost 0 bases. CDR1 SGHRS and CDR2 YFSETQ come from the germline V gene. The CDR3 DNA is TGCGCCAGCCTTCGAGGGAACCGGGACAGGGTGAACACTGAAGCTTTCTTT. Encoded protein: CASLRGNRDRVNTEAFF.

The chain has TRBV24-1 and TRBJ2-1; TRBD2 matches 10 bases. Germline CDR1 KGHDR, CDR2 SFDVKD. The CDR3 consists of 16 residues. V shed 3 bases, J shed 4 bases, and the junction held 5 bases outside the gene matches. CDR3 region: CATSDATSGNYNEQFF. In nucleotides, the CDR3 is TGTGCCACCAGTGATGCTACTAGCGGGAATTACAATGAGCAGTTCTTC.

There are a few counts of this clonotype. The V and J genes are TRBV15 and TRBJ2-7; D is undetermined. The CDR3 is 13 residues long. V was shortened by 0 bases and J by 11 bases, with 14 bases between the two germline ends. Germline CDR1 and CDR2: LNHNV and YYDKDF (reference sequence). As DNA, the CDR3 is TGTGCCACCAGCAGAGATACCCGAGACCGCGAGTACTTC. It yields the protein CATSRDTRDREYF.

The DNA for the CDR3 is TGTGCCAGCAGCTTCCCCAGGCCCCCCTACGAGCAGTACTTC. It is translated as CASSFPRPPYEQYF. V usage is TRBV7-2 and J usage is TRBJ2-5; D call uncertain. The end of the DNA aligns better with TRBJ2-7, so the J call may be wrong. The V gene's germline CDR1 is SGHTA and CDR2 FQGNSA. The CDR3 covers 14 residues.

The rearrangement links TRBV4-2 to TRBJ2-5; the match to TRBD2 covers 7 bases. This CDR3 is 17 amino acids long. Germline V lookup: CDR1 LGHNA, CDR2 YNFKEQ. V trimming: 1 base; J trimming: 11 bases; junction bases outside the gene matches: 19. CDR3 nucleotide sequence: TGTGCCAGCAGCCAAGGGCCTCTGGCGGGAGCGGATAATGAGCAGTACTTC. This codes for CASSQGPLAGADNEQYF.

This clonotype occurred once. V is TRBV7-3 and J is TRBJ2-1, with TRBD1 as a possible D gene (5 bases). The CDR3 loop spans 13 amino acids. Germline V gene data show CDR1 as SGHTA and CDR2 as FQGTGA. The V end was cut by 5 bases, the J end by 6 bases, with 11 bases between. Here the CDR3 DNA reads TGTGCCAGCAGCGTTCGTAGGGGCAATGAGCAGTTCTTC. Translated: CASSVRRGNEQFF.

The gene calls are TRBV20-1 and TRBJ2-5; maybe TRBD2 (6 bases). CDR3 length: 16 amino acids. Germline CDR1 reads DFQATT; CDR2 reads SNEGSKA (reference sequence). The V end was cut by 3 bases, the J end by 5 bases, with 22 bases between. DNA for the CDR3: TGCAGTGCTAGCGCATTAACCGGGACGGGGAGGGAGACCCAGTACTTC. Residues: CSASALTGTGRETQYF.